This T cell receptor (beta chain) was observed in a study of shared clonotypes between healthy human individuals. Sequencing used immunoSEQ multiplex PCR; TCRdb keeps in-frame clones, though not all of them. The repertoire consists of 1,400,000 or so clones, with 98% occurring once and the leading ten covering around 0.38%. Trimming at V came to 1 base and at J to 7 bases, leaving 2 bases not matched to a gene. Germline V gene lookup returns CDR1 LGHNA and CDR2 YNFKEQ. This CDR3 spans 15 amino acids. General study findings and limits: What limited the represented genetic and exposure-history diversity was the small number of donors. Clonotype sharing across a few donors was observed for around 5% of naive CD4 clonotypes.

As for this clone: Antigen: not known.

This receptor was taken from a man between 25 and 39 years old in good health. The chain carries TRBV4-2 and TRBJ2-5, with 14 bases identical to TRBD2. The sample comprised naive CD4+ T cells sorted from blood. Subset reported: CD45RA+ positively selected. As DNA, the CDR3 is TGTGCCAGCAGCCAAGCGGGACTAGCGGGAGTGACCCAGTACTTC. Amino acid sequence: CASSQAGLAGVTQYF.